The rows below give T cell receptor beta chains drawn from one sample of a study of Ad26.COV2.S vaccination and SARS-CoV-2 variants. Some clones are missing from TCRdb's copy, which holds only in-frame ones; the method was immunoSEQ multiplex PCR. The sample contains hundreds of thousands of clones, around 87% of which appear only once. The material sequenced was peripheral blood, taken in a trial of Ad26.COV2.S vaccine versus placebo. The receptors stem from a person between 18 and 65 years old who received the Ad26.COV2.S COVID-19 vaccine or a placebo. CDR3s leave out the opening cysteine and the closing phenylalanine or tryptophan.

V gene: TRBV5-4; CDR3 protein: ASSLSTSWLNTEAF
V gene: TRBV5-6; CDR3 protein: ASHGQFTGELF
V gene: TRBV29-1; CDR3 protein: SFGLNTEAF
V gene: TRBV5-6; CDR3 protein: ASSPWTVNTEAF
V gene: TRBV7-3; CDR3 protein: ASSPTSGGSGYT
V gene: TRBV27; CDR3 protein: ASSFSRGEQY
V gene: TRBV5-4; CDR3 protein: ASSNRDIPTDTQY
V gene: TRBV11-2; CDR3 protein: ASSFVLDRAYEQY
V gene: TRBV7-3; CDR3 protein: ASSSDRGGVAF
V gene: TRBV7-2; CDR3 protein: ASSQPQGYEQY
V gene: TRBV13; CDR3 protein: ASSGTGFYEQY
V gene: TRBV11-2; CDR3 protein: ASSLGTVYSGNTIY
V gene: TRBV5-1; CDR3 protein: ASSVMGRENTEAF
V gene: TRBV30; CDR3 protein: AWSLQTGGKETQY
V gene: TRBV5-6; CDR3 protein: ATRQGRNSPLH
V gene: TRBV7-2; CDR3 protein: ASSSQGDQPQH
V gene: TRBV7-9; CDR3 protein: ASSFPTGEGF
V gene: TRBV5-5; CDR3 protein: ASSLDPGWALPGEQY
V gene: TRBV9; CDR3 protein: ASSALEVFGYT
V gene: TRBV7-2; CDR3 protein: ASSFIGTGVIIGNQPQH
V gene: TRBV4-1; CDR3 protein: ASSQGGARRGGTDTQY
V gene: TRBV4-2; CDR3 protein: ASSRNVEGYT
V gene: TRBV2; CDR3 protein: ASSDAASWDTIY
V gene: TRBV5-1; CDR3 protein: ASSLTTGGMSEQY
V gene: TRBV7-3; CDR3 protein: ASSVRQGRELF
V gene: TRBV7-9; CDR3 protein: ASSLVVGGTEAF
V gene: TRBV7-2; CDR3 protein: ASSLVLPPRTEAF
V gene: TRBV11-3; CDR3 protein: ASSPPGYGTDTQY
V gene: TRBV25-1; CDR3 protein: AIQINNQPQH
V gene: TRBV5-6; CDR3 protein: ASRGLAEYQETQY
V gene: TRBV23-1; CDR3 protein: ASSHRDGNTEAF
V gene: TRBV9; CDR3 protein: ASSTAGQGAFGGYT
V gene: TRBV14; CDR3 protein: ASSHAWTGGIEKLF
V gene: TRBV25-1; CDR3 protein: ASSAGFDNSPLH
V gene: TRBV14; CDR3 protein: ASSQFRGPDTQY
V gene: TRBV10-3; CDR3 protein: AISVPDREETQY
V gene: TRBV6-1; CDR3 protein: ASSERQGVNYGYT
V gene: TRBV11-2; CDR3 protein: ASSLDQGPGYEQY
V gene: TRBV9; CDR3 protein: ASEPRNTDTQY
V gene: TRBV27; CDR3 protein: ASSLNGWDRPYEQY
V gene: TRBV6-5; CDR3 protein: ASTTGLNQPQH
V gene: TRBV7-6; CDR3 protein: ASSSGQDGGNQPQH
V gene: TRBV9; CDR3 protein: ASSSGGGTKETQY
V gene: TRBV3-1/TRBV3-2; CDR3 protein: ASSQDPGTGLSYEQY